Listed here are 5 T cell receptor beta chains from one sample, sequenced in a study of blood T cell repertoires in COVID-19. Produced via immunoSEQ multiplex PCR; TCRdb's table is partial and in-frame only. The repertoire holds tens of thousands of clones, with more than 80% as singletons. Sequencing was carried out using peripheral blood. The source is a man aged 25 to 40 with acute or convalescent COVID-19.

This chain uses TRBV6-5 with TRBJ2-7; perhaps TRBD1 as D (5 bases). CDR3 size: 14 residues. From germline, CDR1 is MNHEY and CDR2 SVGAGI. Trimming took 7 bases from V and 2 from J, leaving 15 bases between them. CDR3 region: CASKGQGGPYEQYV. The CDR3 DNA sequence: TGTGCCAGCAAAGGGCAGGGTGGCCCCTACGAGCAGTACGTC.

This chain links TRBV15 with TRBJ2-5, with 8 nucleotides matching TRBD2. The CDR3 is 16 amino acids. Germline V gene lookup returns CDR1 LNHNV and CDR2 YYDKDF (reference sequence). V lost 5 bases and J lost 5; bases outside the gene matches: 13. The CDR3 nucleotides read TGTGCCACCAGCGGCGACACTAGCACGGGGGGGGAGACCCAGTACTTC. This codes for CATSGDTSTGGETQYF.

The CDR3 loop reads CASSRQFRDRDDNEQFF. The CDR3 DNA is TGTGCCAGCAGCAGACAATTTAGGGACAGGGACGACAATGAGCAGTTCTTC. J is TRBJ2-1 and V is TRBV7-9; 9 nucleotides match TRBD1. With V trimmed by 5 bases and J by 5 bases, 13 bases remained unmatched. The germline V gene has CDR1 SEHNR and CDR2 FQNEAQ (reference sequence). This CDR3 has 17 residues.

J is TRBJ2-3 and V is TRBV9, with D perhaps TRBD2 (7 bases). Germline V gene sequence: CDR1 SGDLS, CDR2 YYNGEE. V lost 3 bases to trimming and J lost 4 bases, with 15 bases between them. CDR3 length: 15 residues. CDR3 sequence: CASSAGQGGADTQYF. The CDR3 region has the DNA TGTGCCAGCAGCGCAGGACAAGGGGGGGCAGATACGCAGTATTTT.

The gene calls are TRBV6-5 and TRBJ2-5, with 11 bases matching TRBD2. J gave up 7 bases and V 0 bases, and 4 bases lay outside the gene matches. From germline, CDR1 is MNHEY and CDR2 SVGAGI. The CDR3 runs to 15 residues. This CDR3 is CASSYSLAGEGTQYF. The CDR3 coding sequence is TGTGCCAGCAGTTACTCACTAGCGGGGGAGGGGACCCAGTACTTC.